These 20 T cell receptor beta chains were sequenced from one sample in a study of shared clonotypes between healthy human individuals. Positive CCR7 selection of CD45RO-negative cells yielded the naive CD8 cells, and terminally differentiated effector memory CD45RA+ cells were excluded. TCRdb keeps only in-frame clones here, not all; method: immunoSEQ multiplex PCR. The sample consists of more than 550,000 clones, just over 90% of them appearing once. The sequencing sample was made of naive CD8+ T cells sorted from blood. The receptor source for this set is a young man in good health.

V is TRBV6-6 and J is TRBJ2-5; 8 nucleotides align to TRBD1. J gave up 2 bases and V 6 bases, and 11 bases lay outside the gene matches. Germline loops: CDR1 MNHNY, CDR2 SVGAGI (reference sequence). The CDR3 contains 16 residues. The CDR3 DNA follows: TGTGCCAGCAGCCGACGCCCTGACAGGGGACAAGAGACCCAGTACTTC. Protein product: CASSRRPDRGQETQYF.

The chain joins TRBV11-2 to TRBJ2-7; the D gene is possibly TRBD1 (5 bases). Deletions cut 1 base from V and 2 bases from J, with 6 bases between. This CDR3 is built from 13 residues. The germline CDR1 and CDR2 sequences are SGHAT and FQNNGV. The CDR3 region has the DNA TGTGCCAGCAGCTTAGGGACAACCTACGAGCAGTACTTC. The encoded protein is CASSLGTTYEQYF.

This clone came up once. Other DNA sequences in the sample encode the same CDR3. In DNA, the CDR3 is TGTGCCAGCAGTTTCCAGGGGCCAGAGACCCAGTACTTC. Protein sequence: CASSFQGPETQYF. This sequence joins TRBV27 and TRBJ2-5; the D gene is possibly TRBD1 (6 bases). CDR3 length equals 13 residues. The germline V gene encodes CDR1 MNHEY and CDR2 SMNVEV (reference sequence). V lost 3 bases, J lost 4 bases, and 9 bases lay in between.

V usage is TRBV5-5 and J usage is TRBJ1-2; D unresolved. V lost 1 base and J lost 2, with 12 bases in between. This CDR3 region has 15 residues. The germline V gene encodes CDR1 SGHKS and CDR2 YYEKEE (reference sequence). The CDR3 loop reads CASSLLPGSNYGYTF. In DNA, the CDR3 is TGTGCCAGCAGCTTGTTACCAGGTTCCAACTATGGCTACACCTTC. The variable domain in full, completed from reference TRBV5-5 and TRBJ1-2, reads DAGVTQSPTHLIKTRGQQVTLRCSPISGHKSVSWYQQVLGQGPQFIFQYYEKEERGRGNFPDRFSARQFPNYSSELNVNALLLGDSALYLCASSLLPGSNYGYTFGSGTRLTVV.

On this clone itself: Other nucleotide sequences from this sample produce the same CDR3. The rearrangement links TRBV9 to TRBJ2-2; D is uncertain. This CDR3 spans 13 amino acids. Germline V CDR1 and CDR2: SGDLS, YYNGEE. V was cut by 0 bases and J by 7 bases, with 7 bases left in between. Here the CDR3 reads CASSVGGNGELFF. The CDR3 DNA sequence: TGTGCCAGCAGCGTAGGGGGTAACGGGGAGCTGTTTTTT.

The chain couples TRBV19 to TRBJ2-3; TRBD2 aligns across 12 bases. Per germline, CDR1 LNHDA and CDR2 SQIVND (reference sequence). V lost 5 bases and J lost 7; bases outside the gene matches: 10. CDR3 size: 16 residues. The chain's CDR3 is CASSSWTSGISYTQYF. CDR3 bases: TGTGCCAGTAGTTCGTGGACTAGCGGGATATCTTATACGCAGTATTTT.

V usage is TRBV29-1 and J usage is TRBJ2-1, with TRBD2 matching 12 bases. Germline V gene data show CDR1 as SQVTM and CDR2 as ANQGSEA. The CDR3 covers 14 residues. The ends lost 1 base at V and 5 bases at J; junction bases unmatched: 0. The CDR3 region has the DNA TGCAGCGTTGAAGGGACTAGCGGGAACAATGAGCAGTTCTTC. This translates into CSVEGTSGNNEQFF.

Details on this clone: The sample contains more than one DNA sequence encoding this CDR3. The chain carries TRBV6-6 and TRBJ2-1; D is uncertain. CDR1 is MNHNY, CDR2 SVGAGI, per germline (reference sequence). Trimming left V 0 bases short and J 5 bases short, with 5 bases between. This CDR3 comprises 13 residues. The CDR3 DNA sequence: TGTGCCAGCAGTTACTCAACACACAATGAGCAGTTCTTC. This encodes CASSYSTHNEQFF.

Notes on this clone: The junction differs from germline at one of its ends, possibly a read error. The CDR3: CASSRGLTDTQYF. DNA for the CDR3: TGTGCTAGCAGCCGCGGACTTACAGATACGCAGTATTTT. The J gene is TRBJ2-3, the V gene TRBV7-7; TRBD2 might be the D (5 bases). This CDR3 spans 13 amino acids. Germline V lookup: CDR1 SSHAT, CDR2 FNYEAQ (reference sequence).

The genes are TRBV7-2 and TRBJ2-7; TRBD2 might be the D (6 bases). Trimming removed 3 bases at V and 3 bases at J, with 12 bases between. The CDR3 extends over 14 amino acids. Germline CDR1 and CDR2: SGHTA and FQGNSA. The CDR3 region has the DNA TGTGCCAGCAGCTTCGGTCGGGAGTTCTACGAGCAGTACTTC. Amino acids: CASSFGREFYEQYF.

This clone was picked up one time. In DNA form, the CDR3 reads TGCGCCAGCAGCTTGTCTGGAAACACCATATATTTT. This gives the protein CASSLSGNTIYF. The V call is TRBV5-1, the J call TRBJ1-3; D remains ambiguous. The CDR3 length is 12 residues. Trimming stripped 1 base from V and 1 base from J, with 0 bases between. The germline gives CDR1 SGHRS, CDR2 YFSETQ. The full variable domain, its missing parts supplied by reference TRBV5-1 and TRBJ1-3, is KAGVTQTPRYLIKTRGQQVTLSCSPISGHRSVSWYQQTPGQGLQFLFEYFSETQRNKGNFPGRFSGRQFSNSRSEMNVSTLELGDSALYLCASSLSGNTIYFGEGSWLTVV.

The chain couples TRBV5-6 to TRBJ2-1; 7 nucleotides agree with TRBD1. Germline V lookup: CDR1 SGHDT, CDR2 YYEEEE. Germline trimming cut 0 bases from V and 7 bases from J; bases unmatched to any gene: 4. This CDR3 is built from 14 residues. The CDR3 DNA follows: TGTGCCAGCAGCTTGGGACAGGGTGGGAATGAGCAGTTCTTC. Translated, it gives CASSLGQGGNEQFF.

The chain joins TRBV7-8 to TRBJ1-5; 7 nucleotides line up with TRBD1. The V gene end was trimmed by 5 bases and the J gene end by 1 base; junction bases not matched to a gene: 5. The CDR3 extends over 15 amino acids. The germline V gene encodes CDR1 SGHVS and CDR2 FQNEAQ. The CDR3 loop is CASSPGGQSNQPQHF. CDR3 sequence (DNA): TGTGCCAGCAGCCCAGGGGGGCAGAGCAATCAGCCCCAGCATTTT.

The chain links TRBV11-2 to TRBJ2-7, with D perhaps being TRBD1 or TRBD2 (5 bases each). Trimming took off 5 bases at V and 0 bases at J, with 20 bases between the two ends. This CDR3 is built from 17 residues. Germline V lookup: CDR1 SGHAT, CDR2 FQNNGV. The CDR3 here is CASSPRDGSLPSYEQYF. DNA for the CDR3: TGTGCCAGCAGCCCTCGGGACGGGTCCCTTCCCTCCTACGAGCAGTACTTC.

This chain joins TRBV7-6 and TRBJ2-1; D uncertain. The CDR3 runs to 15 residues. Trimming stripped 1 base from V and 1 base from J, with 8 bases between. Germline CDR1 SGHVS, CDR2 FNYEAQ. The CDR3 sequence: CASSLDPDSYNEQFF. DNA of the CDR3: TGTGCCAGCAGCTTAGATCCAGATTCCTACAATGAGCAGTTCTTC. Looking up the rest from reference TRBV7-6 and TRBJ2-1 gives the full variable domain: GAGVSQSPRYKVTKRGQDVALRCDPISGHVSLYWYRQALGQGPEFLTYFNYEAQQDKSGLPNDRFSAERPEGSISTLTIQRTEQRDSAMYRCASSLDPDSYNEQFFGPGTRLTVL.

This clone was recorded once. The rearrangement links TRBV11-2 to TRBJ1-1; D is undetermined. The germline V and J ends were trimmed by 1 base and 4 bases, with 7 bases remaining between them. Germline V gene lookup returns CDR1 SGHAT and CDR2 FQNNGV. The length of the CDR3 is 13 residues. CDR3 loop: CASSLGISTEAFF. CDR3 sequence (DNA): TGTGCCAGCAGCTTAGGTATTAGCACTGAAGCTTTCTTT.

The rearrangement joins TRBV9 to TRBJ2-2; D gene uncertain. Trimming took off 4 bases at V and 6 bases at J, with 10 bases between the two ends. CDR3 length: 13 amino acids. The germline CDR1 and CDR2 sequences are SGDLS and YYNGEE. CDR3 protein: CASSFSAAGELFF. As DNA, the CDR3 is TGTGCCAGCAGCTTTTCAGCCGCCGGGGAGCTGTTTTTT.

The CDR3 is CASSYGPYNEQFF. DNA of the CDR3: TGTGCCAGCAGCTACGGACCCTACAATGAGCAGTTCTTC. The rearrangement joins TRBV11-2 to TRBJ2-1; D call uncertain. V shed 4 bases and J shed 2 bases, with 6 bases lying between them. The CDR3 covers 13 residues. Germline values: CDR1 SGHAT, CDR2 FQNNGV.

The rearrangement links TRBV7-9 to TRBJ2-1; D is unresolved. Between the trimmed V and J ends, which lost 5 bases and 8 bases, there was a span of 13 bases. The length of the CDR3 is 13 residues. Germline V CDR1 and CDR2: SEHNR, FQNEAQ (reference sequence). The DNA for the CDR3 is TGTGCCAGCAGCGCTGTACCGGGCGATGAGCAGTTCTTC. Its translation is CASSAVPGDEQFF.

CDR3 nucleotides: TGTGCCAGCAGCCCTAGGGGGAGCGGTCCTGACGGGGATACGCAGTATTTT. Translation: CASSPRGSGPDGDTQYF. The chain carries TRBV9 and TRBJ2-3; D possibly corresponds to TRBD1 (6 bases). Germline V gene lookup returns CDR1 SGDLS and CDR2 YYNGEE. CDR3 length: 17 amino acids. V lost 4 bases and J 6 bases, leaving 24 bases between the germline ends.